What follows are 3 T cell receptor beta chains derived from one specimen sequenced in a study of blood T cells in healthy people across ages. With a J-beta primer mix and a sample-barcoded 5' primer, a second PCR ran roughly 6 to 12 cycles. TCRdb re-analysed the 5' RACE reads in MiXCR, keeping a single row per CDR3 protein. This repertoire shows approximately 1,100,000 distinct CDR3 sequences, 40% to 45% found once; its top ten account for under 20%. The source material was blood. All receptors derive from a woman aged 55-69 years in good health.

The chain combines TRBV7-2 with TRBJ2-3; no reliable D call. Trimming removed 4 bases from V and 2 bases from J, with 10 bases in between. The CDR3 spans 14 residues. Germline CDR1 SGHTA, CDR2 FQGNSA. The CDR3 coding sequence is TGTGCCAGCAGCTACGGCGGATACACAGATACGCAGTATTTT. This gives the protein CASSYGGYTDTQYF. Looking up the rest from reference TRBV7-2 and TRBJ2-3 gives the full variable domain: GAGVSQSPSNKVTEKGKDVELRCDPISGHTALYWYRQSLGQGLEFLIYFQGNSAPDKSGLPSDRFSAERTGGSVSTLTIQRTQQEDSAVYLCASSYGGYTDTQYFGPGTRLTVL.

The chain couples TRBV29-1 to TRBJ2-5, with 7 nucleotides matching TRBD1. CDR3 length: 14 residues. Trimming took 3 bases from V and 5 from J; bases not matched to a gene: 9. Germline CDR1 and CDR2: SQVTM and ANQGSEA. The CDR3: CSVDFVGGLETQYF. The CDR3 region has the DNA TGCAGCGTTGATTTCGTAGGGGGCTTGGAGACCCAGTACTTC.

This clonotype was recorded a few times. V is TRBV12-3 or TRBV12-4 and J is TRBJ2-7, with 8 positions matching TRBD2. Trimming at V came to 8 bases and at J to 6 bases, leaving 3 bases not matched to a gene. The CDR3 runs 11 residues. The CDR3 bases are TGTGCCAGCGGGACTAGTTTCGAGCAGTACTTC. The encoded protein is CASGTSFEQYF.